These 25 T cell receptor beta chains came from one sample sequenced in a study of shared clonotypes between healthy human individuals. Clones were sequenced by immunoSEQ multiplex PCR, and TCRdb holds only the in-frame ones, with some missing. The sample shows approximately 2.3 million clones, approximately 95% of them seen only once. Sequenced sample: naive CD4+ T cells from PBMCs. The sample's subset: CD45RA+ positively selected. Receptor source: a young man in good health. Some clones in this sample may be carry-over from other donors' samples.

This chain uses TRBV28 with TRBJ1-1; the match to TRBD1 covers 11 bases. Germline assignment: CDR1 MDHEN and CDR2 SYDVKM. Germline trimming cut 6 bases from V and 7 bases from J; bases unmatched to any gene: 7. CDR3 length: 14 amino acids. In DNA form, the CDR3 reads TGTGCCAGCAGGTCCGGACAGGGGGCTAATGAAGCTTTCTTT. Encoded protein: CASRSGQGANEAFF.

The J gene is TRBJ1-4, the V gene TRBV28; 9 nucleotides line up with TRBD1. V shed 5 bases and J 6 bases; nucleotides not matched to a gene: 7. This CDR3 comprises 15 residues. The germline V gene has CDR1 MDHEN and CDR2 SYDVKM. The chain's CDR3 is CASSPAGTGYEKLFF. The CDR3 DNA reads as TGTGCCAGCAGTCCAGCCGGGACAGGGTATGAAAAACTGTTTTTT. Drawing the rest from reference TRBV28 and TRBJ1-4, the complete variable domain is DVKVTQSSRYLVKRTGEKVFLECVQDMDHENMFWYRQDPGLGLRLIYFSYDVKMKEKGDIPEGYSVSREKKERFSLILESASTNQTSMYLCASSPAGTGYEKLFFGSGTQLSVL.

The chain carries TRBV29-1 and TRBJ1-1; D may be TRBD1 (5 bases). The CDR3 runs to 14 residues. Germline V gene sequence: CDR1 SQVTM, CDR2 ANQGSEA. V shed 6 bases and J shed 0 bases, with 14 bases lying between them. CDR3 region: CSVARGRMNTEAFF. The CDR3 DNA reads as TGCAGCGTGGCCCGGGGGAGGATGAACACTGAAGCTTTCTTT.

The rearrangement links TRBV25-1 to TRBJ1-3; D not certain. Germline CDR1 and CDR2: MGHDK and SYGVNS. V lost 1 base, J lost 0 bases, and 10 bases lay in between. The CDR3 covers 16 residues. DNA of the CDR3: TGTGCCAGCAGTGAATTGGCAGGAAGCTCTGGAAACACCATATATTTT. Protein: CASSELAGSSGNTIYF.

DNA of the CDR3: TGTGCCAGCAGTGGAGCTCACACAGATACGCAGTATTTT. Encoded protein: CASSGAHTDTQYF. The J gene is TRBJ2-3, the V gene TRBV7-3; no clear D. CDR1 is SGHTA and CDR2 is FQGTGA in the germline V gene. The CDR3 totals 13 residues. Trimming removed 6 bases at V and 2 bases at J, with 9 bases between.

This sequence joins TRBV7-9 and TRBJ1-3, with no clear D. Germline V CDR1 and CDR2: SEHNR, FQNEAQ (reference sequence). The length of the CDR3 is 15 residues. Trimming removed 2 bases at V and 4 bases at J, with 12 bases between. The CDR3 nucleotides read TGTGCCAGCAGCTTAACCCCCCGGGCGGGAAACACCATATATTTT. Translation gives CASSLTPRAGNTIYF.

This chain uses TRBV7-7 with TRBJ2-2, with 9 bases matching TRBD2. Germline values: CDR1 SSHAT, CDR2 FNYEAQ (reference sequence). The CDR3 is 16 amino acids. V shed 4 bases, J shed 2 bases, and the junction held 5 bases outside the gene matches. CDR3 sequence reads: CASSSLAGDNTGELFF. The CDR3, as DNA: TGTGCCAGCAGCTCATTAGCGGGGGATAACACCGGGGAGCTGTTTTTT.

This chain connects TRBV2 to TRBJ2-6; D unclear. Trimming cost V 1 base and J 1 base, with 8 bases left between them. CDR1 SNHLY and CDR2 FYNNEI come from the germline V gene. This CDR3 contains 16 residues. The CDR3 DNA reads TGTGCCAGCAGTGAAGTGGGCAAGTCTGGGGCCAACGTCCTGACTTTC. Amino acids: CASSEVGKSGANVLTF.

The genes are TRBV20-1 and TRBJ2-4; D call uncertain. Germline V gene lookup returns CDR1 DFQATT and CDR2 SNEGSKA (reference sequence). The CDR3 consists of 11 residues. V was cut by 4 bases and J by 7 bases, with 8 bases left in between. The CDR3 DNA is TGCAGTGCTAACAAAGGGAACATTCAGTACTTC. It is translated as CSANKGNIQYF.

This chain links TRBV28 with TRBJ2-5; possibly TRBD2 for D (5 bases). Trimming cost V 8 bases and J 14 bases, with 9 bases left between them. CDR1 and CDR2 (germline): MDHEN, SYDVKM. The CDR3 runs 8 residues. The CDR3 here is CASGEGYF. The CDR3 bases are TGTGCCAGCGGTGAGGGCTACTTC.

In DNA, the CDR3 is TGCAGCGGACAGGGCCGGGCCTACGAGCAGTACTTC. Amino acid sequence: CSGQGRAYEQYF. This rearrangement joins TRBV29-1 to TRBJ2-7; the match to TRBD1 covers 7 bases. The CDR3 covers 12 residues. The junction had 5 bases not matched to a gene; V was cut back by 7 bases and J by 2 bases. Germline V lookup: CDR1 SQVTM, CDR2 ANQGSEA.

This clone is a singleton in its sample. The rearrangement links TRBV6-5 to TRBJ1-5, with 8 bases matching TRBD1. Germline V gene sequence: CDR1 MNHEY, CDR2 SVGAGI. This CDR3 region has 14 residues. V dropped 7 bases and J dropped 2; count of bases not matched to a gene: 4. The CDR3 is CASKQQGGNQPQHF. As DNA, the CDR3 is TGTGCCAGCAAACAACAGGGGGGCAATCAGCCCCAGCATTTT.

The table lists this clone with a few counts. The rearrangement links TRBV6-1 to TRBJ1-5, with TRBD1 identical over 7 bases. In germline, CDR1 is MNHNS, CDR2 SASEGT. The CDR3 runs 15 residues. The ends lost 0 bases at V and 6 bases at J; junction bases unmatched: 5. The CDR3 sequence: CASSEAGGGGQPQHF. CDR3 coding DNA: TGTGCCAGCAGTGAAGCAGGGGGCGGGGGTCAGCCCCAGCATTTT.

The genes are TRBV28 and TRBJ1-3, with 7 bases lining up with TRBD1. Germline V gene lookup returns CDR1 MDHEN and CDR2 SYDVKM. Trimming cost V 3 bases and J 8 bases; bases outside gene matches: 10. This CDR3 has 15 residues. The CDR3 loop is CASSFQGQARDTIYF. CDR3 nucleotide sequence: TGTGCCAGCAGTTTCCAAGGACAGGCCCGGGACACCATATATTTT.

This chain uses TRBV28 with TRBJ2-4, with a possible D match to TRBD1 (6 bases). In germline, CDR1 is MDHEN, CDR2 SYDVKM. The CDR3 covers 17 residues. V lost 3 bases to trimming and J lost 3 bases, with 18 bases between them. The DNA for the CDR3 is TGTGCCAGCAGTTTCCAGGACAGTTGGTGGATCAAAAACATTCAGTACTTC. Amino acids: CASSFQDSWWIKNIQYF.

CDR3 protein: CASRGGVTGEQYF. CDR3 DNA sequence: TGTGCCAGCAGGGGAGGTGTCACCGGGGAGCAGTACTTC. The chain joins TRBV28 to TRBJ2-7, with D possibly being TRBD2 (6 bases). This CDR3 region has 13 residues. Germline V gene lookup returns CDR1 MDHEN and CDR2 SYDVKM. V was cut by 6 bases and J by 7 bases, with 16 bases left in between.

Turning to this clone: The sample contains more than one DNA sequence encoding this CDR3. The J gene is TRBJ1-2, the V gene TRBV6-1, with D unresolved. Deletions cut 5 bases from V and 5 bases from J, with 6 bases between. Germline assignment: CDR1 MNHNS and CDR2 SASEGT. CDR3 length: 11 residues. The CDR3: CASSLNYGYTF. CDR3 coding DNA: TGTGCCAGCAGTCTCAATTATGGCTACACCTTC.

This clone was picked up one time. The V gene is TRBV28, the J gene TRBJ2-3, with D uncertain. The germline V gene has CDR1 MDHEN and CDR2 SYDVKM. Trimming took 5 bases from V and 0 from J, leaving 6 bases between them. This CDR3 is 13 amino acids long. The CDR3 loop is CASSTDSTDTQYF. The CDR3 DNA sequence: TGTGCCAGCAGTACGGACAGCACAGATACGCAGTATTTT.

Concerning this clone itself: The identical CDR3 is also encoded by other nucleotide sequences in the sample. The rearrangement links TRBV5-1 to TRBJ1-4; 7 bases match TRBD1. The CDR3 length is 14 residues. The germline CDR1 and CDR2 sequences are SGHRS and YFSETQ. The junction had 3 bases not matched to a gene; V was cut back by 4 bases and J by 3 bases. In nucleotides, the CDR3 is TGCGCCAGCAGCCTAGGGACAGCTAATGAAAAACTGTTTTTT. This encodes CASSLGTANEKLFF.

This sequence joins TRBV30 and TRBJ1-5; maybe TRBD1 (6 bases). Trimming stripped 1 base from V and 11 bases from J, with 18 bases between. Germline CDR1 GTSNPN, CDR2 SVGIG (reference sequence). The CDR3 length is 14 residues. The CDR3 loop reads CAWSATRGGGTQHF. The CDR3 region has the DNA TGTGCCTGGAGTGCCACCAGGGGTGGGGGGACCCAGCATTTT.

The V gene is TRBV5-1, the J gene TRBJ1-5; D is unresolved. This CDR3 contains 14 residues. Trimming took 1 base from V and 5 from J, leaving 10 bases between them. Germline V lookup: CDR1 SGHRS, CDR2 YFSETQ. In nucleotides, the CDR3 is TGCGCCAGCAGCTTGAGAGCGGGAGATCAGCCCCAGCATTTT. Translating gives CASSLRAGDQPQHF.

This clone has a single count. V gene TRBV5-1 combines with J gene TRBJ2-7; tentatively, D is TRBD2 (6 bases). The CDR3 is 13 amino acids. The germline V gene has CDR1 SGHRS and CDR2 YFSETQ. Trimming pared 4 bases from V and 2 bases from J, leaving 10 bases between. CDR3: CASSPGETYEQYF. The CDR3 DNA is TGCGCCAGCAGCCCGGGAGAGACCTACGAGCAGTACTTC.

The V gene is TRBV5-1, the J gene TRBJ2-3; TRBD2 aligns across 9 bases. The CDR3 spans 15 residues. V shed 1 base and J 4 bases; nucleotides not matched to a gene: 4. Per the germline V gene, CDR1 is SGHRS and CDR2 is YFSETQ. The CDR3 DNA follows: TGCGCCAGCAGCTTGCGGGGACTAGCAGCAGATACGCAGTATTTT. Protein sequence: CASSLRGLAADTQYF.

The chain recombines TRBV7-2 with TRBJ2-5; 8 nucleotides line up with TRBD2. Germline lookup yields CDR1 SGHTA and CDR2 FQGNSA. The ends lost 2 bases at V and 2 bases at J; junction bases unmatched: 4. The CDR3 contains 15 residues. The CDR3 sequence: CASSLPSGGQETQYF. CDR3 bases: TGTGCCAGCAGCTTACCATCGGGAGGGCAAGAGACCCAGTACTTC. The full variable domain, rest sourced from reference TRBV7-2 and TRBJ2-5, is GAGVSQSPSNKVTEKGKDVELRCDPISGHTALYWYRQSLGQGLEFLIYFQGNSAPDKSGLPSDRFSAERTGGSVSTLTIQRTQQEDSAVYLCASSLPSGGQETQYFGPGTRLLVL.

V and J are TRBV7-8 and TRBJ2-3; TRBD2 matches at 9 bases. Germline V CDR1 and CDR2: SGHVS, FQNEAQ. There are 15 residues in the CDR3. The J segment lost 6 bases and the V segment lost 2 bases, leaving 6 bases of the junction unmatched. The CDR3: CASSLRGRAPDTQYF. The CDR3 coding sequence is TGTGCCAGCAGCTTACGCGGGAGGGCCCCCGATACGCAGTATTTT.